The next 27 T cell receptor beta chains were all read from a single sample in a study of blood T cell repertoires in COVID-19. Clones were sequenced by immunoSEQ multiplex PCR, and TCRdb holds only the in-frame ones, with some missing. The repertoire holds approximately 200,000 clones, with approximately 91% as singletons. Sequenced material: peripheral blood. These receptors were collected from a woman aged 55-70 years with acute or convalescent COVID-19.

V is TRBV6-4 and J is TRBJ2-3; perhaps TRBD2 as D (7 bases). V gave up 2 bases and J gave up 4 bases, with 13 bases separating them. Looked up from germline, CDR1 is MRHNA and CDR2 is SNTAGT. CDR3 length: 15 amino acids. CDR3 DNA sequence: TGTGCCAGCAGTGACCTGGGGGGGCCGGCAGATACGCAGTATTTT. Residues: CASSDLGGPADTQYF.

The gene calls are TRBV11-3 and TRBJ2-7; D unresolved. In germline, CDR1 is SGHNT, CDR2 YENEEA. With 0 bases removed from V and 1 base from J, the gap between germline ends came to 4 bases. There are 13 residues in the CDR3. CDR3 nucleotide sequence: TGTGCCAGCAGCTTAGATCGGTCCTACGAGCAGTACTTC. It encodes CASSLDRSYEQYF.

This clone was counted once. This rearrangement joins TRBV29-1 to TRBJ1-5; 9 bases map to TRBD1. V lost 5 bases, J lost 6 bases, and 8 bases stayed unmatched. Germline V gene sequence: CDR1 SQVTM, CDR2 ANQGSEA. CDR3 length: 14 amino acids. The CDR3 loop is CSVRGTGMGQPQHF. CDR3 nucleotide sequence: TGCAGCGTTCGCGGGACAGGGATGGGTCAGCCCCAGCATTTT. Supplemented by reference TRBV29-1 and TRBJ1-5, the full variable domain reads SAVISQKPSRDICQRGTSLTIQCQVDSQVTMMFWYRQQPGQSLTLIATANQGSEATYESGFVIDKFPISRPNLTFSTLTVSNMSPEDSSIYLCSVRGTGMGQPQHFGDGTRLSIL.

V is TRBV10-3 and J is TRBJ1-1; D is perhaps TRBD1 (5 bases). V was pared by 2 bases and J by 6 bases, with 7 bases between. The CDR3 is made up of 12 amino acids. CDR1 and CDR2 from the germline V gene are ENHRY and SYGVKD. The CDR3 DNA reads as TGTGCCATCAGTGAGCTGGGGCCTGAAGCTTTCTTT. It encodes CAISELGPEAFF.

In its sample, this clone was seen once. This rearrangement joins TRBV28 to TRBJ2-1, with 7 bases fitting TRBD2. Germline assignment: CDR1 MDHEN and CDR2 SYDVKM. This CDR3 is 12 amino acids long. The junction had 1 base not matched to a gene; V was cut back by 2 bases and J by 9 bases. CDR3 in DNA: TGTGCCAGCAGTTTACGGGAGGCTGAGCAGTTCTTC. It specifies CASSLREAEQFF.

This clone was counted between two and nine times. The V gene is TRBV13, the J gene TRBJ1-1, with 9 bases aligning to TRBD1. With V trimmed by 6 bases and J by 5 bases, 7 bases remained unmatched. CDR1 PRHDT and CDR2 FYEKMQ come from the germline V gene (reference sequence). The CDR3 is made up of 14 amino acids. The CDR3 here is CASREQTGGTEAFF. The CDR3 region has the DNA TGTGCCAGCAGGGAGCAGACAGGGGGGACTGAAGCTTTCTTT.

The chain uses TRBV7-8 and TRBJ1-2, with D perhaps TRBD1 (6 bases). Germline loops: CDR1 SGHVS, CDR2 FQNEAQ. The CDR3 has 13 residues. The V and J ends lost 4 bases and 4 bases respectively, with 10 bases between them. The CDR3 nucleotides are TGTGCCAGCAGCTCGGGACAACCCTATGGCTACACCTTC. Translated, it gives CASSSGQPYGYTF. The full variable domain, with the rest looked up from reference TRBV7-8 and TRBJ1-2, is GAGVSQSPRYKVAKRGQDVALRCDPISGHVSLFWYQQALGQGPEFLTYFQNEAQLDKSGLPSDRFFAERPEGSVSTLKIQRTQQEDSAVYLCASSSGQPYGYTFGSGTRLTVV.

V gene TRBV28 combines with J gene TRBJ1-6; TRBD1 matches 7 bases. Germline V CDR1 and CDR2: MDHEN, SYDVKM. The CDR3 consists of 16 residues. J lost 7 bases, V lost 6 bases, and 12 bases had no gene match. The CDR3 region has the DNA TGTGCCAGCAGCCGGGGACAGCCGGCGGGGAATTCACCCCTCCACTTT. Amino acids: CASSRGQPAGNSPLHF. Complete variable domain (other parts from reference TRBV28 and TRBJ1-6): DVKVTQSSRYLVKRTGEKVFLECVQDMDHENMFWYRQDPGLGLRLIYFSYDVKMKEKGDIPEGYSVSREKKERFSLILESASTNQTSMYLCASSRGQPAGNSPLHFGNGTRLTVT.

The chain links TRBV6-4 to TRBJ1-5; TRBD1 matches 10 bases. The J segment lost 2 bases and the V segment lost 3 bases, leaving 7 bases of the junction unmatched. This CDR3 is 17 amino acids long. The V gene's germline CDR1 is MRHNA and CDR2 SNTAGT. In DNA form, the CDR3 reads TGTGCCAGCAGTGAGCGACAGGGGGCGCGGGGCAATCAGCCCCAGCATTTT. Its translation is CASSERQGARGNQPQHF.

The rearrangement uses TRBV4-1 and TRBJ1-4; TRBD1 matches 7 bases. This CDR3 has 16 residues. The V gene's germline CDR1 is MGHRA and CDR2 YSYEKL. V trimming: 4 bases; J trimming: 0 bases; junction bases outside the gene matches: 5. CDR3 in amino acids: CASSRQGLATNEKLFF. The CDR3 bases are TGCGCCAGCAGCCGACAGGGCCTCGCAACTAATGAAAAACTGTTTTTT.

V usage is TRBV11-2 and J usage is TRBJ2-3, with 11 bases aligning to TRBD2. Germline V CDR1 and CDR2: SGHAT, FQNNGV. V trimming: 4 bases; J trimming: 2 bases; junction bases outside the gene matches: 5. The CDR3 runs to 16 residues. The CDR3 loop reads CASSSTSGGPTDTQYF. The CDR3 bases are TGTGCCAGCAGCTCCACTAGCGGGGGCCCCACAGATACGCAGTATTTT.

The chain has TRBV18 and TRBJ1-1, with a possible D match to TRBD1 (5 bases). V lost 6 bases and J lost 7, with 15 bases in between. CDR1 is KGHSH, CDR2 LQKENI, per germline. The CDR3 sequence is 13 residues long. The DNA for the CDR3 is TGTGCCAGCTCCTTCCTGGGGCGAGGTGAAGCTTTCTTT. Translation gives CASSFLGRGEAFF.

This chain joins TRBV4-2 and TRBJ1-2, with 7 bases aligning to TRBD1. The CDR3 spans 14 residues. CDR1 is LGHNA and CDR2 is YNFKEQ in the germline V gene. V was clipped by 1 base and J by 8 bases; unmatched bases: 7. The CDR3 here is CASSQGGTALGYTF. CDR3 DNA sequence: TGTGCCAGCAGCCAAGGGGGGACAGCCCTGGGCTACACCTTC.

In regard to this clone: The sample carries other DNA sequences with the same CDR3. The rearrangement links TRBV2 to TRBJ1-5; 10 positions agree with TRBD1. CDR1 is SNHLY, CDR2 FYNNEI, per germline. Trimming cost V 4 bases and J 2 bases; bases outside gene matches: 2. The CDR3 runs 15 residues. CDR3 sequence reads: CASSATGGRNQPQHF. The DNA for the CDR3 is TGTGCCAGCAGTGCGACAGGGGGCCGCAATCAGCCCCAGCATTTT.

The chain employs TRBV6-1 and TRBJ2-5, with TRBD2 matching over 9 bases. V shed 4 bases and J 0 bases; nucleotides not matched to a gene: 6. The CDR3 runs 16 residues. Germline V gene lookup returns CDR1 MNHNS and CDR2 SASEGT. CDR3 in amino acids: CASSVASGVYQETQYF. In nucleotides, the CDR3 is TGTGCCAGCAGTGTGGCTAGCGGGGTGTACCAAGAGACCCAGTACTTC.

This chain links TRBV6-5 with TRBJ2-7, with 9 bases lining up with TRBD1. CDR1 MNHEY and CDR2 SVGAGI come from the germline V gene. The junction had 3 bases not matched to a gene; V was cut back by 4 bases and J by 2 bases. The CDR3 consists of 14 residues. CDR3 coding DNA: TGTGCCAGCAGTTCGGACAGGGGAACCTACGAGCAGTACTTC. This encodes CASSSDRGTYEQYF.

The J gene is TRBJ1-5, the V gene TRBV6-2 or TRBV6-3; TRBD1 might be the D (6 bases). Trimming stripped 0 bases from V and 6 bases from J, with 9 bases between. Germline loops: CDR1 MNHEY, CDR2 SVGEGT. The CDR3 has 14 residues. CDR3 sequence (DNA): TGTGCCAGCAGTTACTCGCCAGGGGCTCAGCCCCAGCATTTT. It encodes CASSYSPGAQPQHF.

The rearrangement joins TRBV28 to TRBJ2-1; 14 positions match TRBD2. With V trimmed by 6 bases and J by 8 bases, 3 bases remained unmatched. CDR3 length: 14 residues. The germline CDR1 and CDR2 sequences are MDHEN and SYDVKM. The CDR3 is CASRGTSGSDEQFF. In DNA form, the CDR3 reads TGTGCCAGCAGGGGGACTAGCGGGAGCGATGAGCAGTTCTTC.

This chain links TRBV30 with TRBJ1-5; tentatively, D is TRBD1 (6 bases). The V and J ends lost 2 bases and 0 bases respectively, with 11 bases between them. CDR1 GTSNPN and CDR2 SVGIG come from the germline V gene (reference sequence). The CDR3 is 15 residues long. CDR3 sequence (DNA): TGTGCCTGGAGTAGGGGGAAAAATAGCAATCAGCCCCAGCATTTT. It encodes CAWSRGKNSNQPQHF.

The V call is TRBV4-3, the J call TRBJ1-6; 7 bases are a match to TRBD1. This CDR3 has 18 residues. The J segment lost 0 bases and the V segment lost 2 bases, leaving 7 bases of the junction unmatched. The V gene's germline CDR1 is LGHNA and CDR2 YSLEER. The DNA of the CDR3 is TGCGCCAGCAGCCAACCGGGACAGCTCCGCTCCTATAATTCACCCCTCCACTTT. It yields the protein CASSQPGQLRSYNSPLHF.

This chain links TRBV7-2 with TRBJ2-7; 7 bases align to TRBD1. After removal of 5 bases from V and 3 bases from J, the junction contained 7 bases not matched to a gene. This CDR3 contains 14 residues. Germline V gives CDR1 SGHTA, CDR2 FQGNSA. The CDR3 here is CASSPRQGGYEQYF. DNA for the CDR3: TGTGCCAGCAGCCCCCGACAGGGCGGCTACGAGCAGTACTTC.

The V and J genes are TRBV3-1 (or the pseudogene TRBV3-2) and TRBJ1-6, with a possible D match to TRBD1 (6 bases). V lost 4 bases and J 5 bases, leaving 9 bases between the germline ends. Germline assignment: CDR1 LGHDT and CDR2 YNNKEL (reference sequence). The CDR3 runs 14 residues. CDR3 coding DNA: TGTGCCAGCAGCCGGACAGCGAATAATTCACCCCTCCACTTT. Residues: CASSRTANNSPLHF.

V usage is TRBV6-5 and J usage is TRBJ2-7; tentatively, D is TRBD1 (5 bases). The CDR3 sequence is 14 residues long. The germline V gene has CDR1 MNHEY and CDR2 SVGAGI. V was cut by 6 bases and J by 2 bases, with 14 bases left in between. CDR3 nucleotides: TGTGCCAGCAGCTCGGACACGAAGCCCTACGAGCAGTACTTC. Residues: CASSSDTKPYEQYF.

Remarks on this clone: The conserved phenylalanine or tryptophan normally closing the CDR3 is absent here, so this likely arose from a read error. The CDR3 reads CASSQEAGLTL. The CDR3 nucleotides are TGTGCCAGCAGCCAAGAAGCGGGCCTGACTCTC. The rearrangement links TRBV3-1 (or the pseudogene TRBV3-2) to TRBJ2-7; TRBD2 is a possible D gene (6 bases). The J call is in doubt because the DNA end fits TRBJ2-6 better. The CDR3 contains 11 residues. CDR1 is LGHDT, CDR2 YNNKEL, per germline (reference sequence).

The V and J genes are TRBV19 and TRBJ2-1; 8 bases match TRBD2. There are 16 residues in the CDR3. V shed 1 base, J shed 4 bases, and the junction held 6 bases outside the gene matches. Germline V gene lookup returns CDR1 LNHDA and CDR2 SQIVND (reference sequence). The CDR3 region is CASSIATGGVYNEQFF. The CDR3 coding sequence is TGTGCCAGTAGTATAGCTACGGGGGGGGTGTACAATGAGCAGTTCTTC.

The chain employs TRBV7-3 and TRBJ1-6; D remains ambiguous. V was trimmed by 2 bases and J by 6 bases, leaving 5 bases between them. Germline CDR1 is SGHTA and CDR2 is FQGTGA. The CDR3 is 13 residues long. CDR3 sequence: CASSLVLNSPLHF. In DNA, the CDR3 is TGTGCCAGCAGCTTAGTTCTTAATTCACCCCTCCACTTT.

The chain links TRBV27 to TRBJ2-7; D is uncertain. Germline-derived CDR1 and CDR2 are MNHEY and SMNVEV (reference sequence). This CDR3 contains 15 residues. The V end was cut by 0 bases, the J end by 3 bases, with 12 bases between. CDR3 sequence: CASSLSANPIYEQYF. For the CDR3, the DNA is TGTGCCAGCAGTTTATCGGCAAATCCGATCTACGAGCAGTACTTC.